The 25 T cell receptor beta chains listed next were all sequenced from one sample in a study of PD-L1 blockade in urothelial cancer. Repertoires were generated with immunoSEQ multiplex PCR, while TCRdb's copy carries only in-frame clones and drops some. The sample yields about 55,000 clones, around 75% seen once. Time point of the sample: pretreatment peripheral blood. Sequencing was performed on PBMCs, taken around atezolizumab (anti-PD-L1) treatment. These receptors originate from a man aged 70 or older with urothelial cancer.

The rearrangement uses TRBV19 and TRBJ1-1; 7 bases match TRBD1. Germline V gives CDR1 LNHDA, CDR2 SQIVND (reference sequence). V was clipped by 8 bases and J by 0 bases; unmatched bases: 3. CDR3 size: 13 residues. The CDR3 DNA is TGTGCCAGTGGGGGACAGTTGAACACTGAAGCTTTCTTT. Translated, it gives CASGGQLNTEAFF.

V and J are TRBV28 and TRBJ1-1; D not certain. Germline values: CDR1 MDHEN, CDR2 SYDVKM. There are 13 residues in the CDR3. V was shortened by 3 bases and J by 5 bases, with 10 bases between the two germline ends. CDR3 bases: TGTGCCAGCAGTTTCCCCGGGGTGACTGAAGCTTTCTTT. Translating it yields CASSFPGVTEAFF.

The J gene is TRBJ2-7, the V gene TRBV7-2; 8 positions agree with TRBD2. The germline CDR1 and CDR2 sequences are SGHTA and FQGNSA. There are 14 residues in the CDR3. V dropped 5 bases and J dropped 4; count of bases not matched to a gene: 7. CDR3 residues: CASSRSGTPYEQYF. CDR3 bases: TGTGCCAGCAGCCGTAGCGGGACTCCTTACGAGCAGTACTTC. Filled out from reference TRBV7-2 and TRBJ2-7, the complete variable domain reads GAGVSQSPSNKVTEKGKDVELRCDPISGHTALYWYRQSLGQGLEFLIYFQGNSAPDKSGLPSDRFSAERTGGSVSTLTIQRTQQEDSAVYLCASSRSGTPYEQYFGPGTRLTVT.

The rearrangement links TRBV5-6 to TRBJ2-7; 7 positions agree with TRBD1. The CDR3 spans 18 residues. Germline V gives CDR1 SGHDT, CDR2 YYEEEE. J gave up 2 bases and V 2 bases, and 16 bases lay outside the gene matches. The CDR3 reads CASSFSPPRGTGAYEQYF. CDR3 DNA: TGTGCCAGCAGCTTTTCCCCCCCCCGGGGAACAGGGGCCTACGAGCAGTACTTC.

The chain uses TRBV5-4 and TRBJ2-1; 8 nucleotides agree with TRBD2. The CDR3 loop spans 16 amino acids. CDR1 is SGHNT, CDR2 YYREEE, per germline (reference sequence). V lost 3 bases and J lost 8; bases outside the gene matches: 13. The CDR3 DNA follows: TGTGCCAGCAGCTCCCTTGGGGGGGGCGGGAGGTATGAGCAGTTCTTC. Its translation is CASSSLGGGGRYEQFF. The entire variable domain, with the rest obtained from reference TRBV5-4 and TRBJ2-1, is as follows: ETGVTQSPTHLIKTRGQQVTLRCSSQSGHNTVSWYQQALGQGPQFIFQYYREEENGRGNFPPRFSGLQFPNYSSELNVNALELDDSALYLCASSSLGGGGRYEQFFGPGTRLTVL.

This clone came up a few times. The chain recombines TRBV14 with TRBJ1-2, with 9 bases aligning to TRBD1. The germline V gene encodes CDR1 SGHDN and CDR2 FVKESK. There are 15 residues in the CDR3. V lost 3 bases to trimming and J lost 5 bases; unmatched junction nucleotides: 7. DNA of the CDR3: TGTGCCAGCAGCCAGGCCGGGACAGGGTTTTATGGCTACACCTTC. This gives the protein CASSQAGTGFYGYTF.

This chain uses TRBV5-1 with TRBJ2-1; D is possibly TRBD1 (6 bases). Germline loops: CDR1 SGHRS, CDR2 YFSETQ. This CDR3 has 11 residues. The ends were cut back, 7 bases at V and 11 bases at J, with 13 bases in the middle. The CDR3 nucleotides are TGCGCCAGCGGACAGTCCCCAAAGCAGTTCTTC. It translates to CASGQSPKQFF.

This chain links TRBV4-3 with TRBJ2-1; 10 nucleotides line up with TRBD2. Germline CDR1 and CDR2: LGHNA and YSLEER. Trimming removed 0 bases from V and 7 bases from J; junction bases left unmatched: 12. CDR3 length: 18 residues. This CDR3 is CASSQDLSGTSAGNEQFF. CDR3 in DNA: TGCGCCAGCAGCCAAGATCTCAGCGGGACTAGCGCCGGGAATGAGCAGTTCTTC.

CDR3 DNA: TGTGCCAGCTCACCACAAGCTCTTGAGAGGAATTCACCCCTCCACTTT. Protein product: CASSPQALERNSPLHF. The V call is TRBV18, the J call TRBJ1-6; D is unclear. The length of the CDR3 is 16 residues. V shed 1 base and J shed 7 bases, with 14 bases lying between them. In germline, CDR1 is KGHSH, CDR2 LQKENI.

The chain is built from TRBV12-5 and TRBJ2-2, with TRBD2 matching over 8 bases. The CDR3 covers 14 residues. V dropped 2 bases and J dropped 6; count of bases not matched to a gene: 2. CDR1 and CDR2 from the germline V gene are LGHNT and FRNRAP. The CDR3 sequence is CASGLWREAGELFF. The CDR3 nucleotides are TGTGCTAGTGGTTTGTGGCGGGAGGCCGGGGAGCTGTTTTTT.

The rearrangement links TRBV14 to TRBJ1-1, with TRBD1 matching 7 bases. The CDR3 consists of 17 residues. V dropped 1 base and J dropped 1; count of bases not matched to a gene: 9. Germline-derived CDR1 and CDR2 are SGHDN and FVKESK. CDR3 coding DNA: TGTGCCAGCAGCCAAGTCAGGGGGATAGGGGGGAACACTGAAGCTTTCTTT. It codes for CASSQVRGIGGNTEAFF.

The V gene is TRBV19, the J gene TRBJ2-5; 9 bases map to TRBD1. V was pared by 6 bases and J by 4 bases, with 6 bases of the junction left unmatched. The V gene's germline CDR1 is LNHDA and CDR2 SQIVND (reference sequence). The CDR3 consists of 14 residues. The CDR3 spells CASRNTGGVETQYF. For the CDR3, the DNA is TGTGCCAGTAGGAATACAGGGGGCGTAGAGACCCAGTACTTC.

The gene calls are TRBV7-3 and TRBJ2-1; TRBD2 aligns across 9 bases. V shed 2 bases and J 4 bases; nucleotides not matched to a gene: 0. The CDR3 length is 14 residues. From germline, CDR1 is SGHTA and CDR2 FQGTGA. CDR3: CASSLAGGYNEQFF. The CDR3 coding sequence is TGTGCCAGCAGCTTAGCGGGGGGGTACAATGAGCAGTTCTTC.

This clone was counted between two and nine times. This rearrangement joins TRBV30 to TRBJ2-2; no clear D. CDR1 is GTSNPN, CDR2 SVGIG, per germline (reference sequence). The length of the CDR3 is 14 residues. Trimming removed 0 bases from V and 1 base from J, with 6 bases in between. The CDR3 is CAWSVHRNTGELFF. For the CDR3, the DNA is TGTGCCTGGAGTGTACACAGGAACACCGGGGAGCTGTTTTTT.

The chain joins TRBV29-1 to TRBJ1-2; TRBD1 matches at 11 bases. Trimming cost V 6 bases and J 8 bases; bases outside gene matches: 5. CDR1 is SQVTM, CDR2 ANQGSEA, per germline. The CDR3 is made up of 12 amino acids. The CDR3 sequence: CSVERTGGGYTF. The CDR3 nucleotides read TGCAGCGTCGAGCGGACAGGGGGCGGCTACACCTTC.

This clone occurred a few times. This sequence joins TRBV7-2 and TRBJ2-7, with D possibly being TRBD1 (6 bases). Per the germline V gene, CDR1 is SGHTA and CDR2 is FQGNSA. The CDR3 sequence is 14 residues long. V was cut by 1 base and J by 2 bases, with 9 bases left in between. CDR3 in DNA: TGTGCCAGCAGCTTAGAACAGGGTCCCTACGAGCAGTACTTC. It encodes CASSLEQGPYEQYF.

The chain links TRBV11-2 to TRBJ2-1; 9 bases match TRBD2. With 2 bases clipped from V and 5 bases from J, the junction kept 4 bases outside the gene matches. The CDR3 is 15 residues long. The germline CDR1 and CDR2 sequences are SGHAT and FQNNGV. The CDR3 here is CASSLSSGTDNEQFF. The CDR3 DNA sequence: TGTGCCAGCAGCTTATCTAGCGGGACCGACAATGAGCAGTTCTTC.

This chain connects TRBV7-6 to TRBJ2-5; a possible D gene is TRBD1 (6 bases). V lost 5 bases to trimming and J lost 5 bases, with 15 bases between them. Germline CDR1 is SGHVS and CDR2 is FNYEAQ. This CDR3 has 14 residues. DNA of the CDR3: TGTGCCAGCAGCCAGGGGCGCGAGGGGGAGACCCAGTACTTC. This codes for CASSQGREGETQYF. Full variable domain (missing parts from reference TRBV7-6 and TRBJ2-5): GAGVSQSPRYKVTKRGQDVALRCDPISGHVSLYWYRQALGQGPEFLTYFNYEAQQDKSGLPNDRFSAERPEGSISTLTIQRTEQRDSAMYRCASSQGREGETQYFGPGTRLLVL.

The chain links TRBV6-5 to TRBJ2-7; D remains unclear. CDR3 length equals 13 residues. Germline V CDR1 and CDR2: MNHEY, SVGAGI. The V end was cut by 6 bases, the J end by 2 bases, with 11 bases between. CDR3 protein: CASSKNYPYEQYF. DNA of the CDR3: TGTGCCAGCAGCAAGAACTACCCCTACGAGCAGTACTTC.

As DNA, the CDR3 is TGTGCCAGTAGTATAGGGACAGGTGGTTTCGGCTACACCTTC. This gives the protein CASSIGTGGFGYTF. The chain couples TRBV19 to TRBJ1-2, with TRBD1 matching over 7 bases. Per germline, CDR1 LNHDA and CDR2 SQIVND (reference sequence). V was clipped by 1 base and J by 8 bases; unmatched bases: 7. The CDR3 extends over 14 amino acids.

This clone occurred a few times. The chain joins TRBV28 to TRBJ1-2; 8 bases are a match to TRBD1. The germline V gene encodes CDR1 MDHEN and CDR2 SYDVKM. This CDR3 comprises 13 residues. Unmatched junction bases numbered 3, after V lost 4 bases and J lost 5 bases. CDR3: CASSSRGLYGYTF. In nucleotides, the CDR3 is TGTGCCAGCAGTTCCAGGGGGCTATATGGCTACACCTTC.

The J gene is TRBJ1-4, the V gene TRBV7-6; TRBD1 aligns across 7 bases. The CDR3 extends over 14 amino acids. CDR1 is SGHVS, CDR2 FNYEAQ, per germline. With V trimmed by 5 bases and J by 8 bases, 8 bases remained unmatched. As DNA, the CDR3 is TGTGCCAGCAGCCCAACAGGGGATTACGAAAAACTGTTTTTT. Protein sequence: CASSPTGDYEKLFF.

The CDR3 DNA reads TGCGCCAGCAGCGATCCTGAGACTCTGCATAAGACCCAGTACTTC. Residues: CASSDPETLHKTQYF. This rearrangement joins TRBV5-1 to TRBJ2-5; D not resolved. This CDR3 contains 15 residues. The V end lost 4 bases, the J end lost 6 bases, and 19 bases lay between the germline ends. Germline loops: CDR1 SGHRS, CDR2 YFSETQ.

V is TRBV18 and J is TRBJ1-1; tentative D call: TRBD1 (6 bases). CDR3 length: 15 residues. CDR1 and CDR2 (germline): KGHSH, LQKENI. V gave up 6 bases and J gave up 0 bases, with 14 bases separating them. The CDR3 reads CASSREGVLNTEAFF. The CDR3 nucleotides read TGTGCCAGCTCTAGAGAGGGGGTCTTGAACACTGAAGCTTTCTTT. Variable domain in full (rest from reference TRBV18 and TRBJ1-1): NAGVMQNPRHLVRRRGQEARLRCSPMKGHSHVYWYRQLPEEGLKFMVYLQKENIIDESGMPKERFSAEFPKEGPSILRIQQVVRGDSAAYFCASSREGVLNTEAFFGQGTRLTVV.

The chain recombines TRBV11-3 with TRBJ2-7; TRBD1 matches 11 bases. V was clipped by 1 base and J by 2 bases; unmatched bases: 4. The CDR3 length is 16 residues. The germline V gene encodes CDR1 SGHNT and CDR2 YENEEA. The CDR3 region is CASSLGGQGATYEQYF. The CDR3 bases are TGTGCCAGCAGCTTAGGCGGACAGGGGGCCACCTACGAGCAGTACTTC.